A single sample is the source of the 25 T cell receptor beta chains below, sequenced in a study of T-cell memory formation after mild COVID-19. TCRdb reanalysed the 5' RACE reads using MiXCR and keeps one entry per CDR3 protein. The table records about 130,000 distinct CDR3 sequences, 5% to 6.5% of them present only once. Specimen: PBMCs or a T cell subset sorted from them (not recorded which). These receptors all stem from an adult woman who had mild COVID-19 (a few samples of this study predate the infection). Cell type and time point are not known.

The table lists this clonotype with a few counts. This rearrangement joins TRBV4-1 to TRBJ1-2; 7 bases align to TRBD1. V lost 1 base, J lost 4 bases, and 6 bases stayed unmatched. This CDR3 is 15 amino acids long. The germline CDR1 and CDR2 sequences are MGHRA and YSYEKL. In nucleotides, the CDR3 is TGCGCCAGCAGCCAAGGAACGGGACAGCGCTATGGCTACACCTTC. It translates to CASSQGTGQRYGYTF.

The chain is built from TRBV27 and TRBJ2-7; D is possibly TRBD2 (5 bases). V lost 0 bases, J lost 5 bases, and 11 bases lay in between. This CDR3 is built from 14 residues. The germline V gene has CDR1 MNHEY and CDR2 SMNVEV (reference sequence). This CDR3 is CASSLSRGTNEQYF. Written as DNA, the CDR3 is TGTGCCAGCAGTTTATCACGGGGAACTAACGAGCAGTACTTC.

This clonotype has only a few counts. The CDR3 DNA reads as TGTGCCAGCAGCGCCTTACCGGGACACTGGGACGAGCAGTACTTC. Translating gives CASSALPGHWDEQYF. This chain uses TRBV9 with TRBJ2-7; tentatively, D is TRBD1 (6 bases). The CDR3 covers 15 residues. CDR1 and CDR2 from the germline V gene are SGDLS and YYNGEE. V was cut by 3 bases and J by 5 bases, with 18 bases left in between.

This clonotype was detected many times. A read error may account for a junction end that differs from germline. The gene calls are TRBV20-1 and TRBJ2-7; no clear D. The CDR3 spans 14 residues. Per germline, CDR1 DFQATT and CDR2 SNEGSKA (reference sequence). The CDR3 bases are TGCAGTGCCAGAGCCCATCCCCACCCCTACGAGCAGTACTTC. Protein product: CSARAHPHPYEQYF.

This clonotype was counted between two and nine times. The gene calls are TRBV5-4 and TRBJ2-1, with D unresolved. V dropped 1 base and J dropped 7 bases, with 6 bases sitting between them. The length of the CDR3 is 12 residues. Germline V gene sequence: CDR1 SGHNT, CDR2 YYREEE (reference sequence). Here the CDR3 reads CASSLIENEQFF. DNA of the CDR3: TGTGCCAGCAGCTTGATAGAGAATGAGCAGTTCTTC.

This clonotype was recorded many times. CDR3 region: CASSQESHFTGELFF. As DNA, the CDR3 is TGCGCCAGCAGCCAAGAGAGCCATTTCACCGGGGAGCTGTTTTTT. This sequence joins TRBV4-3 and TRBJ2-2; no reliable D call. V lost 0 bases, J lost 4 bases, and 9 bases lay in between. The germline V gene encodes CDR1 LGHNA and CDR2 YSLEER. This CDR3 contains 15 residues.

In nucleotides, the CDR3 is TGCGCCAGCAGCCAAGTCGCAGCGGCACTAGCTAACTATGGCTACACCTTC. Protein sequence: CASSQVAAALANYGYTF. V usage is TRBV4-1 and J usage is TRBJ1-2; D gene unclear. The CDR3 loop spans 17 amino acids. Germline V gives CDR1 MGHRA, CDR2 YSYEKL. V lost 1 base to trimming and J lost 0 bases, with 15 bases between them.

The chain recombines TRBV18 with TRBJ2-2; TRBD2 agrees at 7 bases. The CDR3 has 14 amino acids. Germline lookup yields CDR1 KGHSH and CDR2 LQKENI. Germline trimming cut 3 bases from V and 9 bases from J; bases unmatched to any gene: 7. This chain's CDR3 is CASSPGPGGRELFF. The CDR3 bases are TGTGCCAGCTCACCGGGACCGGGAGGAAGGGAGCTGTTTTTT.

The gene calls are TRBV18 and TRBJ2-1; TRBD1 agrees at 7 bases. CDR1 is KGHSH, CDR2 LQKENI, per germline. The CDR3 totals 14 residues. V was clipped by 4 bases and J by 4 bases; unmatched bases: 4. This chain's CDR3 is CASSQDRKYNEQFF. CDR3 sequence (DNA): TGTGCCAGCTCACAGGACAGGAAATACAATGAGCAGTTCTTC. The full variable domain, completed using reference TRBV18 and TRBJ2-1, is NAGVMQNPRHLVRRRGQEARLRCSPMKGHSHVYWYRQLPEEGLKFMVYLQKENIIDESGMPKERFSAEFPKEGPSILRIQQVVRGDSAAYFCASSQDRKYNEQFFGPGTRLTVL.

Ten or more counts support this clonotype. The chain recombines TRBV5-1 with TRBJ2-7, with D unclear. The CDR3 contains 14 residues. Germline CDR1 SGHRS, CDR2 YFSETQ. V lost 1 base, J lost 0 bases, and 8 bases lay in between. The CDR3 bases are TGCGCCAGCAGCTTGACACCAAACTCCTACGAGCAGTACTTC. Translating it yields CASSLTPNSYEQYF.

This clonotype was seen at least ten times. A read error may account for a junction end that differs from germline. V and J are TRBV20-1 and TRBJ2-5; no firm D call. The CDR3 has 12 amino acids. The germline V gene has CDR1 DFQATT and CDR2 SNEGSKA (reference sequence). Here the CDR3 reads CSARQHQGTQYF. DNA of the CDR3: TGCAGTGCTAGGCAGCACCAAGGGACCCAGTACTTC.

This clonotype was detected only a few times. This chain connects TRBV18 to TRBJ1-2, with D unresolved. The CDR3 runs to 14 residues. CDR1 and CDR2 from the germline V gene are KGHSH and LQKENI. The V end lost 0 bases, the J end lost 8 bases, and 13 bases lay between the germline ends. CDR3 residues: CASSPPGRIGGYTF. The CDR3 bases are TGTGCCAGCTCACCACCGGGCAGGATTGGCGGCTACACCTTC.

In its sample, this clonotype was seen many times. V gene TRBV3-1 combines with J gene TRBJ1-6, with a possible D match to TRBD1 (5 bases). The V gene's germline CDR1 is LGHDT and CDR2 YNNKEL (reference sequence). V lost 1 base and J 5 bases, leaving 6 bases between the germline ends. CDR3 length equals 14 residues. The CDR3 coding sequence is TGTGCCAGCAGCCAAGTAGGGGATAATTCACCCCTCCACTTT. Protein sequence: CASSQVGDNSPLHF.

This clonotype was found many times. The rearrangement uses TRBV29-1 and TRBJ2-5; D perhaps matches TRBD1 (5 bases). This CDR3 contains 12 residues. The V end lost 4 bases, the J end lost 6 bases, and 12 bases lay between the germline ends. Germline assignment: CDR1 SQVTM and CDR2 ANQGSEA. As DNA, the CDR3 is TGCAGCGTTGGACAGAGTTGGCAGACCCAGTACTTC. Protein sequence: CSVGQSWQTQYF.

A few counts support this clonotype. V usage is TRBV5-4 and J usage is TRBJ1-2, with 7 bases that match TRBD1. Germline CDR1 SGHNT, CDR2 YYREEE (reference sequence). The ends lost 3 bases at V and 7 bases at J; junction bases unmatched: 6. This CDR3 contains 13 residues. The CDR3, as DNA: TGTGCCAGCAGCTGGAAGGGGGCGTCTGGCTACACCTTC. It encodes CASSWKGASGYTF.

CDR3 in DNA: TGCAGCGTTGGGGGGAAGGGCATGAACACTGAAGCTTTCTTT. Amino acid sequence: CSVGGKGMNTEAFF. This chain connects TRBV29-1 to TRBJ1-1; D possibly corresponds to TRBD1 (5 bases). The germline CDR1 and CDR2 sequences are SQVTM and ANQGSEA. The CDR3 runs to 14 residues. Trimming removed 4 bases from V and 0 bases from J, with 12 bases in between.

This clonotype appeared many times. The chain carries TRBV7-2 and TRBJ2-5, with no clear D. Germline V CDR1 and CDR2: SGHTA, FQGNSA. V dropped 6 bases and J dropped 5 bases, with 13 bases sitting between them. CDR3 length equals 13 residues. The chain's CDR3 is CASSPLMMETQYF. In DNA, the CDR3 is TGTGCCAGCAGTCCCCTTATGATGGAGACCCAGTACTTC.

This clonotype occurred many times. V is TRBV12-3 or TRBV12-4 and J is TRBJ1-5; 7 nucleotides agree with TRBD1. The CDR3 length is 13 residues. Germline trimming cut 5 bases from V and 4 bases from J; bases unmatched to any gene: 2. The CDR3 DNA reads TGTGCCAGCAGTCAGGGGGGGAATCAGCCCCAGCATTTT. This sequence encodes CASSQGGNQPQHF.

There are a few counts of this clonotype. The CDR3 region is CASSPDMGGNTEAFF. CDR3 bases: TGTGCCAGCAGTCCAGACATGGGTGGGAACACTGAAGCTTTCTTT. The chain combines TRBV12-3 or TRBV12-4 with TRBJ1-1; D remains ambiguous. The germline V and J ends were trimmed by 5 bases and 1 base, with 14 bases remaining between them. This CDR3 has 15 amino acids.

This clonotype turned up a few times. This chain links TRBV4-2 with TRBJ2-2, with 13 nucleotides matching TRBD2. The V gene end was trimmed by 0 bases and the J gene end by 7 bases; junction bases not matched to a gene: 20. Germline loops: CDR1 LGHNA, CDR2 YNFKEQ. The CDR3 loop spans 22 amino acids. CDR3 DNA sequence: TGTGCCAGCAGCCAAGATCCCTTTGGACTAGCGGGAGCCTCCAGGGGCGTCGGGGAGCTGTTTTTT. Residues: CASSQDPFGLAGASRGVGELFF.

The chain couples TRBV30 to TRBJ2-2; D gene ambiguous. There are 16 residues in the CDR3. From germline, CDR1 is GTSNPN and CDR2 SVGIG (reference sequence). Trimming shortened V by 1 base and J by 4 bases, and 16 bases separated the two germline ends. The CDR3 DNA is TGTGCCTGGAGTGACCCGGATGTTAAACTCACCGGGGAGCTGTTTTTT. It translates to CAWSDPDVKLTGELFF.

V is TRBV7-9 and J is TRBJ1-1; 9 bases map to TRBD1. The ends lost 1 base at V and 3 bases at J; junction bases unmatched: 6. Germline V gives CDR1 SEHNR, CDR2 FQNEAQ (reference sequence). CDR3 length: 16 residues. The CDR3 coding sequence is TGTGCCAGCAGCTTAGACAGGGGGCGGAGGGACACTGAAGCTTTCTTT. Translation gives CASSLDRGRRDTEAFF.

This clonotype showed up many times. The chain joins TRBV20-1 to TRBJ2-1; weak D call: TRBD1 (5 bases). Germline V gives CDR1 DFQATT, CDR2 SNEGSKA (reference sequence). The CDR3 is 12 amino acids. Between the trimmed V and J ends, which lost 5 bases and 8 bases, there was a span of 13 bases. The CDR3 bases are TGCAGTGCTTTAACCAGGGTCCATGAGCAGTTCTTC. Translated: CSALTRVHEQFF.

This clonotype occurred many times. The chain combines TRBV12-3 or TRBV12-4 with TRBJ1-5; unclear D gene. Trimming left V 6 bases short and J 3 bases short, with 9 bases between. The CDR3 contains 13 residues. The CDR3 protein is CASSLENNQPQHF. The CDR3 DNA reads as TGTGCCAGCAGCTTGGAGAACAATCAGCCCCAGCATTTT.

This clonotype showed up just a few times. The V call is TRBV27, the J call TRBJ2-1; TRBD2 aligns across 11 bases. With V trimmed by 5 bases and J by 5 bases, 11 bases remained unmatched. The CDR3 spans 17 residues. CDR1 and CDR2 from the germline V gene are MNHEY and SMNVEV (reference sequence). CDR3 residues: CASSPRLAGGFHNEQFF. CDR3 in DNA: TGTGCCAGCAGTCCACGGTTAGCGGGAGGGTTTCACAATGAGCAGTTCTTC.